This T cell receptor beta chain is drawn from a study of T cells in Graves' hyperthyroidism and ophthalmopathy. Turning to this clonotype: Its antigen is not known. An end of the junction differs from the germline gene, which may be a read error.

The CDR3 extends over 15 amino acids. Germline V gives CDR1 SGHTA, CDR2 FQGNSA. Amplification targeted TCR beta CDR3 regions from RNA transcripts. RT-PCR in the first round (using the HTBI primer set) targeted the TCR CDR3. TCRdb re-analysed the multiplex PCR reads in MiXCR, keeping a single row per CDR3 protein. The table records 490,000 or so distinct CDR3 sequences, 46% of them present only once. Study findings and constraints: A model of 13 V-J pairs discriminated ophthalmopathy from stable hyperthyroidism. Ophthalmopathy, as predicted by the model, came a median about seven months after the prediction. The majority of expanded thyroid clonotypes above 0.001 also appeared in blood.

The clonotype comes from an adult woman with Graves' disease, either hyperthyroidism or ophthalmopathy (not recorded which). The sequenced material came from peripheral blood or thyroid tissue (not recorded which). The rearrangement uses TRBV7-2 and TRBJ2-5; 7 positions agree with TRBD2. The CDR3 DNA reads as TGTGCCAGCAGCCTTAAGGGACTAACTAAAGAGGCCCAGAACTTC. Its protein product is CASSLKGLTKEAQNF.